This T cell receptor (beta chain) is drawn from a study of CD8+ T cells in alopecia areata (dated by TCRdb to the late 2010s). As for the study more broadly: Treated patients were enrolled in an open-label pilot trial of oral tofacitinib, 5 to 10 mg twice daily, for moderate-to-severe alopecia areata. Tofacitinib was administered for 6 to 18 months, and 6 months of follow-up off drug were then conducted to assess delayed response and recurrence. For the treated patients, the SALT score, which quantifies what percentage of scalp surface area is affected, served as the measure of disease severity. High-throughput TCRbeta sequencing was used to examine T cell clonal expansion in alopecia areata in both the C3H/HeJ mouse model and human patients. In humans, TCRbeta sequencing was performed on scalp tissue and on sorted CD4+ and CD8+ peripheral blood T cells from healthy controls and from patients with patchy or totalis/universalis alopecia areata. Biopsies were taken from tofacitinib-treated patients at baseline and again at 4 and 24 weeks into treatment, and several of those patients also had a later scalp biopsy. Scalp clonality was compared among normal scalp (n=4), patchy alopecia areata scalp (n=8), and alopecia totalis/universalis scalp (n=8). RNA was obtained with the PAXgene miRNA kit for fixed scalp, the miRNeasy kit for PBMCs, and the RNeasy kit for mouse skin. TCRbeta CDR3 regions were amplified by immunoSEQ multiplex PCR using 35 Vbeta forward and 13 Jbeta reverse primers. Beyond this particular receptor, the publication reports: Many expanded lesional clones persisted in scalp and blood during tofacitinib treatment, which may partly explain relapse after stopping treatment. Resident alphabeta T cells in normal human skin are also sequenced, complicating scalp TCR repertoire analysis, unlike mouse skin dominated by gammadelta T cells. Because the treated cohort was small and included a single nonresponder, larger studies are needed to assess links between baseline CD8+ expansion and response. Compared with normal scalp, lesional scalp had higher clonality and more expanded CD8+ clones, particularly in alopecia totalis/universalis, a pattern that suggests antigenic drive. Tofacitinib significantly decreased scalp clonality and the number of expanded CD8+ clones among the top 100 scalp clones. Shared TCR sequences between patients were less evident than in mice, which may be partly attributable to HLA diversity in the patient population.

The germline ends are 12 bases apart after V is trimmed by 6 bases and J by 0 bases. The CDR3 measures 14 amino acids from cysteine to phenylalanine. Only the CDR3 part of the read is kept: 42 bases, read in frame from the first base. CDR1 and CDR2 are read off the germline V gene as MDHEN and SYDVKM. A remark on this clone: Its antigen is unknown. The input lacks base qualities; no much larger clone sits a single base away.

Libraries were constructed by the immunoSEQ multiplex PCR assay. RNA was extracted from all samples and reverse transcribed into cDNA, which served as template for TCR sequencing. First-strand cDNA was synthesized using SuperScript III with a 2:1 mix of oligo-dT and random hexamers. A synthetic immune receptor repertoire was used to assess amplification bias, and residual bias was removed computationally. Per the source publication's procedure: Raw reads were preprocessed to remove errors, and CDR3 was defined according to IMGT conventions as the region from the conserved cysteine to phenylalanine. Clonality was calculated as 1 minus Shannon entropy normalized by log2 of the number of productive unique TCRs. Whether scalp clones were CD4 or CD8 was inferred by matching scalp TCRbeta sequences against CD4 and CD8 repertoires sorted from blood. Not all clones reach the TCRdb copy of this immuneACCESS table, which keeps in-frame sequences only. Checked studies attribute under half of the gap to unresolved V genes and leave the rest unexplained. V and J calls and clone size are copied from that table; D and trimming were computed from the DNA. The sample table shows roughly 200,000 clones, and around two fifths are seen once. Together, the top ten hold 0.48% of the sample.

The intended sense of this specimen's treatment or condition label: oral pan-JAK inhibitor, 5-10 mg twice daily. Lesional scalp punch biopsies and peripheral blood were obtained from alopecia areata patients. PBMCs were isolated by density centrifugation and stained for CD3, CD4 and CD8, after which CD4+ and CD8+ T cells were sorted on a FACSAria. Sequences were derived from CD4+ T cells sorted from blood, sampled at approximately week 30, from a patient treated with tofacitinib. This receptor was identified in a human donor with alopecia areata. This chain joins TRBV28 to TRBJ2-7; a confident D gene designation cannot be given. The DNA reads TGTGCCAGCAGGTCCCCAGCTAGCTCCTACGAGCAGTACTTC. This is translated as CASRSPASSYEQYF.